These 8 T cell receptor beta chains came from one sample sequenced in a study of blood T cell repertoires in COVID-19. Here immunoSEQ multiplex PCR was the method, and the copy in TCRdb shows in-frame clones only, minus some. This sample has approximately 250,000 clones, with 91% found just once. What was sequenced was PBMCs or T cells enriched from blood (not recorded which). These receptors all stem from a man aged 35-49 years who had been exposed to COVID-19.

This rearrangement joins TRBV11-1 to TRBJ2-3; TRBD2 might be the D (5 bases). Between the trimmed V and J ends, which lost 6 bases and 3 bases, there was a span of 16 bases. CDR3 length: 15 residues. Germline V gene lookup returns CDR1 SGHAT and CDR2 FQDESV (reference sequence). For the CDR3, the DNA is TGTGCCAGCAGTTCCCTAGCTGAGTGGACAGATACGCAGTATTTT. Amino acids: CASSSLAEWTDTQYF.

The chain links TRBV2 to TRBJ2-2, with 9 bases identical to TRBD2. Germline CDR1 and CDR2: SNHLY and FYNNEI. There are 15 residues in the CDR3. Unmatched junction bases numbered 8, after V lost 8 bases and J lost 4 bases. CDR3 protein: CASSLDSGSTGELFF. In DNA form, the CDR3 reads TGTGCCAGCTCTTTAGATAGCGGGAGCACCGGGGAGCTGTTTTTT.

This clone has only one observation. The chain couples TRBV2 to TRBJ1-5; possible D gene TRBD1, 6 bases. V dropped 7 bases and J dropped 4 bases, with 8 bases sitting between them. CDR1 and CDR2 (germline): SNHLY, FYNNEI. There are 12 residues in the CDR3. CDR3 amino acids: CASNRENQPQHF. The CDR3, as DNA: TGTGCCAGCAACAGGGAAAATCAGCCCCAGCATTTT.

CDR3 loop: CASSQDLAGGPPYEQYF. The CDR3 coding sequence is TGCGCCAGCAGCCAAGATCTGGCGGGAGGACCTCCCTACGAGCAGTACTTC. This chain connects TRBV4-1 to TRBJ2-7, with 8 nucleotides matching TRBD2. The trim removed 0 bases at V and 2 bases at J, leaving 9 bases unmatched. Germline lookup yields CDR1 MGHRA and CDR2 YSYEKL. The CDR3 contains 17 residues.

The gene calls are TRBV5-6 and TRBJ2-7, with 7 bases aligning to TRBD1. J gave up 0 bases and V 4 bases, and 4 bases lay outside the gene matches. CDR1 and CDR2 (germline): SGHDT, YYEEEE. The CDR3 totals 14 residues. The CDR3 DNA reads TGTGCCAGCAGCCAAGGGACAGCCTCCTACGAGCAGTACTTC. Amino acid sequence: CASSQGTASYEQYF.

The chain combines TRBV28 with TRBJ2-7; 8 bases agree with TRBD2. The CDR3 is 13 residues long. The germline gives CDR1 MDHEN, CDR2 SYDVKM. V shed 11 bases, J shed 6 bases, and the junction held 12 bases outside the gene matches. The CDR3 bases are TGTGCCTCGTCCGGGACTAGAGAGGTCGAGCAGTACTTC. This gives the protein CASSGTREVEQYF.

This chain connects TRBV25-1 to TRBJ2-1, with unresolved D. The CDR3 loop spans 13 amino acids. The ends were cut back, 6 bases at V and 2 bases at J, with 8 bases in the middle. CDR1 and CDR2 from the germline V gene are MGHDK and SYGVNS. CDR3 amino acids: CASRRTAYNEQFF. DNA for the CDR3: TGTGCCAGCAGGCGAACCGCCTACAATGAGCAGTTCTTC.

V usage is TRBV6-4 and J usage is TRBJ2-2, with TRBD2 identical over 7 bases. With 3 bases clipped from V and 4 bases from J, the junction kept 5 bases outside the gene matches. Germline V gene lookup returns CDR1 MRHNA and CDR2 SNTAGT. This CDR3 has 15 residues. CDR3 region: CASSEAGEGTGELFF. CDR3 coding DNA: TGTGCCAGCAGTGAGGCGGGAGAGGGCACCGGGGAGCTGTTTTTT.